This TCR beta chain was sequenced during a study of shared clonotypes between healthy human individuals. Study-wide context: Donors were a couple of women and a few men aged 18 to 49. Per donor, CD8 memory used one plate, CD8 naive used two, CD4 memory used three and CD4 naive used three.

Researchers divided each subset's genomic DNA evenly across several immunoSEQ plates. The repertoire was sequenced with immunoSEQ multiplex PCR; TCRdb's copy has only in-frame clones and lacks some. This sample has about 710,000 clones, with approximately 77% found just once. Concerning this clone: Its antigen remains unknown.

General study results and limits: Generation of non-shared clonotypes was less probable than generation of clonotypes shared by all four donors.

The germline gives CDR1 SGHNT, CDR2 YYREEE (reference sequence). The CDR3 loop spans 15 amino acids. Losses at the gene ends were 2 bases for V and 2 bases for J; bases not matched to a gene: 7. The V call is TRBV5-4, the J call TRBJ2-7; 7 positions agree with TRBD2. The receptor was derived from a woman aged 25-40 years in good health. The specimen was memory CD4+ T cells sorted from blood. The subset was: CD45RA-negative fraction. As DNA, the CDR3 is TGTGCCAGCAGCTTCCGCGGGAGAAATGCCTACGAGCAGTACTTC. It specifies CASSFRGRNAYEQYF.